This TCR beta chain was identified in a study of early T cells in non-severe SARS-CoV-2 infection. This clonotype showed up many times. Trimming stripped 3 bases from V and 4 bases from J, with 15 bases between. This CDR3 spans 14 amino acids. Per germline, CDR1 DFQATT and CDR2 SNEGSKA (reference sequence). Individual cDNA molecules were tagged with unique molecular identifiers. TCRdb independently ran MiXCR on the 5' RACE reads; one entry per CDR3 protein. The data show about 62,000 distinct CDR3 sequences, almost 9.5% seen once. The rearrangement uses TRBV20-1 and TRBJ2-5, with a weak D call TRBD2 (7 bases). This receptor was obtained from an adult who was a healthcare worker with PCR-confirmed SARS-CoV-2 infection or an uninfected control (not recorded which). Sequenced material: whole blood. The CDR3 loop reads CSASVGGRRETQYF. CDR3 sequence (DNA): TGCAGTGCTAGCGTCGGGGGGCGGAGAGAGACCCAGTACTTC.